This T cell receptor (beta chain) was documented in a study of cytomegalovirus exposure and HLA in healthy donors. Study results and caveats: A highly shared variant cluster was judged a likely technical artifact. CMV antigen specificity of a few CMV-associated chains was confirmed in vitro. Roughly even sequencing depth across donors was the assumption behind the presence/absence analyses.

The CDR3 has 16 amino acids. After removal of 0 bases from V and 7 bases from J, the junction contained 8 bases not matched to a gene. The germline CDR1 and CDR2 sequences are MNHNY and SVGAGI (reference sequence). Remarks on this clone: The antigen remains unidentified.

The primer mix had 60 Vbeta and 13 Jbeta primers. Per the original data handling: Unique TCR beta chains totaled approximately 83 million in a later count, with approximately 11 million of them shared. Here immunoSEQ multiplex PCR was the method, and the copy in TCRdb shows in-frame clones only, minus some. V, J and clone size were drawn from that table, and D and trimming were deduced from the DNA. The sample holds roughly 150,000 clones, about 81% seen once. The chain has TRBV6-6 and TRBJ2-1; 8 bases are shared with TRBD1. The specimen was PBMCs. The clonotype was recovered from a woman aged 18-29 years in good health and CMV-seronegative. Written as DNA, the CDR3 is TGTGCCAGCAGTTACTCACGTACCGGGACAGGAAATGAGCAGTTCTTC. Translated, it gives CASSYSRTGTGNEQFF.